This passage covers 14 T cell receptor beta chains from one sample sequenced in a study of cytomegalovirus exposure and HLA in healthy donors. PCR primers comprised 60 Vbeta and 13 Jbeta primers. Profiled with immunoSEQ multiplex PCR; TCRdb holds only in-frame clones, not every one. The sample lists roughly 80,000 clones; roughly 76% were seen once. The sequenced sample consisted of PBMCs. These receptors all come from a male donor in good health and CMV-seropositive.

The V call is TRBV9, the J call TRBJ2-1, with 7 positions matching TRBD2. Per germline, CDR1 SGDLS and CDR2 YYNGEE. The ends lost 4 bases at V and 0 bases at J; junction bases unmatched: 13. This CDR3 contains 18 residues. The CDR3 DNA sequence: TGTGCCAGCAGCCGAACGGGGGTAGCGGGCCACTCCTACAATGAGCAGTTCTTC. Protein sequence: CASSRTGVAGHSYNEQFF.

The CDR3 nucleotides read TGTGCCAGCAAGCCCTACCACAACACTGAAGCTTTCTTT. As protein: CASKPYHNTEAFF. The chain employs TRBV2 and TRBJ1-1; D is unresolved. The V end was cut by 7 bases, the J end by 2 bases, with 11 bases between. In germline, CDR1 is SNHLY, CDR2 FYNNEI. The CDR3 runs 13 residues.

The chain couples TRBV6-1 to TRBJ1-5; no reliable D call. The CDR3 is 14 residues long. Germline loops: CDR1 MNHNS, CDR2 SASEGT. Between the trimmed V and J ends, which lost 10 bases and 5 bases, there was a span of 18 bases. This CDR3 reads CATWGGLGYQPQHF. The DNA for the CDR3 is TGTGCCACCTGGGGAGGGCTAGGCTATCAGCCCCAGCATTTT.

J is TRBJ2-1 and V is TRBV7-3; 14 nucleotides line up with TRBD2. After removal of 0 bases from V and 4 bases from J, the junction contained 8 bases not matched to a gene. Germline values: CDR1 SGHTA, CDR2 FQGTGA. The CDR3 has 19 residues. The CDR3 nucleotides are TGTGCCAGCAGCTTAACAAGACTAGCGGGAGGGCCGAGTTACAATGAGCAGTTCTTC. It encodes CASSLTRLAGGPSYNEQFF.

This chain uses TRBV21-1 with TRBJ1-1. TRBV21-1 is termed a pseudogene. This CDR3 comprises 14 residues. The CDR3 spells CASSKEGENTEAFF. Written as DNA, the CDR3 is TGTGCCAGCAGCAAGGAGGGTGAGAACACTGAAGCTTTCTTT.

V and J are TRBV7-9 and TRBJ2-7, with 8 nucleotides matching TRBD1. Germline CDR1 reads SEHNR; CDR2 reads FQNEAQ (reference sequence). The CDR3 covers 16 residues. Germline trimming cut 5 bases from V and 7 bases from J; bases unmatched to any gene: 16. The CDR3 bases are TGTGCCAGCAGCCTGAACCAGGACAGGGACGCGCGGGAGCAGTACTTC. It specifies CASSLNQDRDAREQYF.

The chain links TRBV5-1 to TRBJ1-5; D unresolved. This CDR3 spans 15 amino acids. Germline V gene sequence: CDR1 SGHRS, CDR2 YFSETQ. The V end lost 0 bases, the J end lost 6 bases, and 13 bases lay between the germline ends. Here the CDR3 reads CASSLAPENGQPQHF. The CDR3 region has the DNA TGCGCCAGCAGCTTGGCGCCAGAAAATGGTCAGCCCCAGCATTTT.

The V call is TRBV29-1, the J call TRBJ1-5; 9 bases align to TRBD1. The CDR3 sequence is 15 residues long. V trimming: 6 bases; J trimming: 4 bases; junction bases outside the gene matches: 10. The V gene's germline CDR1 is SQVTM and CDR2 ANQGSEA. CDR3 residues: CSVAQGQGSNQPQHF. The DNA for the CDR3 is TGCAGCGTAGCCCAGGGACAGGGTAGTAATCAGCCCCAGCATTTT.

The chain employs TRBV4-1 and TRBJ2-5; 10 bases match TRBD2. CDR1 and CDR2 (germline): MGHRA, YSYEKL. The CDR3 length is 16 residues. The junction had 4 bases not matched to a gene; V was cut back by 1 base and J by 2 bases. The CDR3 DNA reads as TGCGCCAGCAGCCAAGCACTAGCGGGATTACAAGAGACCCAGTACTTC. The encoded protein is CASSQALAGLQETQYF.

This clone showed up just a few times. The chain couples TRBV4-3 to TRBJ2-3; TRBD1 is a possible D gene (5 bases). This CDR3 spans 14 amino acids. CDR1 and CDR2 (germline): LGHNA, YSLEER. The V end was cut by 0 bases, the J end by 1 base, with 5 bases between. DNA of the CDR3: TGCGCCAGCAGCCAAGAAGGGGGCACAGATACGCAGTATTTT. It codes for CASSQEGGTDTQYF.

This clone was detected once. V usage is TRBV4-1 and J usage is TRBJ2-7; TRBD1 matches at 8 bases. With 8 bases clipped from V and 6 bases from J, the junction kept 12 bases outside the gene matches. Per the germline V gene, CDR1 is MGHRA and CDR2 is YSYEKL. This CDR3 comprises 14 residues. The CDR3 bases are TGCGCCAGCCGAGCCACCCAGGGGGCGGGCGAGCAGTACTTC. Translating gives CASRATQGAGEQYF.

This clone is a singleton in its sample. The chain combines TRBV30 with TRBJ1-2; TRBD1 aligns across 9 bases. The V gene's germline CDR1 is GTSNPN and CDR2 SVGIG (reference sequence). Trimming removed 4 bases from V and 6 bases from J; junction bases left unmatched: 15. The CDR3 covers 16 residues. The CDR3 reads CAWTQPLGQGGHGYTF. In DNA form, the CDR3 reads TGTGCCTGGACTCAGCCGCTGGGACAGGGAGGGCATGGCTACACCTTC.

This chain joins TRBV14 and TRBJ1-1; D not certain. The CDR3 is 17 amino acids. Germline assignment: CDR1 SGHDN and CDR2 FVKESK. Trimming pared 1 base from V and 5 bases from J, leaving 20 bases between. For the CDR3, the DNA is TGTGCCAGCAGCCAAGGAAGGGCTAGGCTGTCGGGGACTGAAGCTTTCTTT. This codes for CASSQGRARLSGTEAFF.

This sequence joins TRBV5-1 and TRBJ2-5, with 9 bases matching TRBD2. Trimming at V came to 5 bases and at J to 2 bases, leaving 22 bases not matched to a gene. CDR3 length equals 20 residues. Germline V gene sequence: CDR1 SGHRS, CDR2 YFSETQ. Here the CDR3 DNA reads TGCGCCAGCAGAGGGGGAGGTTTCTCGAGGCGGGAGGGAACGCAAGAGACCCAGTACTTC. Translation: CASRGGGFSRREGTQETQYF.